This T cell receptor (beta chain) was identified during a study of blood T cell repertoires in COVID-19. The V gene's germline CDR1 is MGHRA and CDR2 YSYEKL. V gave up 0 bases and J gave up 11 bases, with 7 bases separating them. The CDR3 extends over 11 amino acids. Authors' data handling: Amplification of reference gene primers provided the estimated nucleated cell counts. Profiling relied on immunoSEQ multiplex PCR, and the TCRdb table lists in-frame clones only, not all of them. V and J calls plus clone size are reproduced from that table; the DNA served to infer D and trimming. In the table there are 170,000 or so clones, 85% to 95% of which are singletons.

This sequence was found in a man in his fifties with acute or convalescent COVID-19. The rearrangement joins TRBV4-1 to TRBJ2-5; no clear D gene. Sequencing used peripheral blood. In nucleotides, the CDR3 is TGCGCCAGCAGCCAAGACCTTAAACAGTACTTC. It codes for CASSQDLKQYF.